The table lists the clone carrying this T cell receptor (beta chain) with a count of one. Antigen unknown. The sample originates from a study of CD8+CD57+ T cells in acquired aplastic anemia. The study profiled TCR beta VDJ and CDR3 using genomic DNA as template. TCRdb analysed the reads with MiXCR anew, one entry per CDR3 protein. The table has some 140,000 distinct CDR3 sequences, around half seen once. Findings and caveats of the study: Roughly 31 was the count of CD8+ CDR3 sequences that patients shared with controls.

Sequenced patients had shown CD8+CD57+ cell expansion by flow cytometry. This CDR3 spans 13 amino acids. Germline CDR1 and CDR2: WSHSY and SAAADI. The chain has TRBV10-2 and TRBJ2-2; possible D gene TRBD1, 5 bases. Sequenced sample: sorted CD4+, CD8+, or CD8+CD57+ T cells (not recorded which) from PBMCs. This receptor was taken from a human donor with aplastic anemia. The CDR3 bases are TGCGCAGACGGGTGGGGCACCACCGGGGAGCTGTTTTTT. Translation gives CADGWGTTGELFF.